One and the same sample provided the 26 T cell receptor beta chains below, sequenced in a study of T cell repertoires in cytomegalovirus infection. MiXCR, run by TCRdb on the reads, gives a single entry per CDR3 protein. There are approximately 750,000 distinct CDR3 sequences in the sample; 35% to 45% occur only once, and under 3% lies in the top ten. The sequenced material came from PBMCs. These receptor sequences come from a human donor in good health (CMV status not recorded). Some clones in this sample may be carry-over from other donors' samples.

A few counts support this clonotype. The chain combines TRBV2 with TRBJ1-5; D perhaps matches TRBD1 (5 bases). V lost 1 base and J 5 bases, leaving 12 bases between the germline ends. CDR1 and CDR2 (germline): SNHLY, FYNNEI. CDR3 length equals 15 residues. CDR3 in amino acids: CASSEGPGRYQPQHF. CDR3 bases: TGTGCCAGCAGTGAAGGCCCGGGGCGATATCAGCCCCAGCATTTT.

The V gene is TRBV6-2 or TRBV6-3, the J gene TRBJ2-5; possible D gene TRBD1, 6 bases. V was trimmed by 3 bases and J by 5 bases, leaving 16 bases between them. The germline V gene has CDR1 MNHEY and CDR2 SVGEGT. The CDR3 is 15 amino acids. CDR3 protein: CASSYGRQVEETQYF. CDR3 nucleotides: TGTGCCAGCAGTTATGGGAGACAGGTGGAGGAGACCCAGTACTTC.

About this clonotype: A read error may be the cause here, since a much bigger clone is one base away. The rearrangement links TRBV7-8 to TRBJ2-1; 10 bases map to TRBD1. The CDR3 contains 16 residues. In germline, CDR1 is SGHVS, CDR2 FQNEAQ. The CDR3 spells CASSLADRGSYNQQFF. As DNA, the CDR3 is TGTGCCAGCAGCTTAGCGGACAGGGGGTCCTACAATCAGCAGTTCTTC.

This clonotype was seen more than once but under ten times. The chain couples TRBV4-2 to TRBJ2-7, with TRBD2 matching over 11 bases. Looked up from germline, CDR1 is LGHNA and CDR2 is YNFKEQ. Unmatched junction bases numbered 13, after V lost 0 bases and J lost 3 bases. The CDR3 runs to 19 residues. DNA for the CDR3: TGTGCCAGCAGCCAAGAAGAGGTTACTAGCGGGAGAGTGGTCTACGAGCAGTACTTC. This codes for CASSQEEVTSGRVVYEQYF.

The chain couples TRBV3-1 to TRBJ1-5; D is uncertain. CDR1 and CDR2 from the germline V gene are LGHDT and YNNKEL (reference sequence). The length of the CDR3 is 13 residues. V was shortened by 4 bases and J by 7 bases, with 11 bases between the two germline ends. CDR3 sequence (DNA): TGTGCCAGCAGCCCTTCAAACGTACAGCCCCAGCATTTT. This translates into CASSPSNVQPQHF.

The CDR3 sequence: CASSFLEGTDTQYF. CDR3 coding DNA: TGTGCCAGCAGTTTCCTGGAGGGCACAGATACGCAGTATTTT. This rearrangement joins TRBV12-3 or TRBV12-4 to TRBJ2-3; possibly TRBD2 for D (5 bases). This CDR3 region has 14 residues. Trimming shortened V by 3 bases and J by 1 base, and 8 bases separated the two germline ends.

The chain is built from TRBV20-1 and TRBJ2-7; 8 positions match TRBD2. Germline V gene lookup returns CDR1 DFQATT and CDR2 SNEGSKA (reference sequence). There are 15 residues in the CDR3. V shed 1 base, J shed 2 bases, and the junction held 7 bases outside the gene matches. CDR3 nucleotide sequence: TGCAGTGCTAGAGCTGTCGGGGGGGCGGCCTACGAGCAGTACTTC. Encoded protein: CSARAVGGAAYEQYF.

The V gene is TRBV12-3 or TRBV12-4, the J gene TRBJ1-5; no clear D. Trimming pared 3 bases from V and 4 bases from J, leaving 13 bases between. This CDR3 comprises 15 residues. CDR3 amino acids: CASSLTATNNQPQHF. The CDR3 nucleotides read TGTGCCAGCAGTTTGACGGCGACGAATAATCAGCCCCAGCATTTT.

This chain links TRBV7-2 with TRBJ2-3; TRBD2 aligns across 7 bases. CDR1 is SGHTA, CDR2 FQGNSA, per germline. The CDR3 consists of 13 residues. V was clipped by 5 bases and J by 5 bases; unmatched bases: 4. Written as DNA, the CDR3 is TGTGCCAGCAGCGTACTAGCGATAGATACGCAGTATTTT. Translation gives CASSVLAIDTQYF.

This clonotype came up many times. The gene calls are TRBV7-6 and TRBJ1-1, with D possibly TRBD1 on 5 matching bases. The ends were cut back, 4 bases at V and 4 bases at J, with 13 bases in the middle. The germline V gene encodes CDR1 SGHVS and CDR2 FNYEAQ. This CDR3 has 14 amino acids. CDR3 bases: TGTGCCAGCAGCTATGGAGGGGACTTCACTGAAGCTTTCTTT. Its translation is CASSYGGDFTEAFF.

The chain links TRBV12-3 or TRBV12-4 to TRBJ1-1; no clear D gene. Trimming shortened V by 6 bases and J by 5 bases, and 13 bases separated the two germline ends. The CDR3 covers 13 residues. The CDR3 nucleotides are TGTGCCAGCAGGGGCTCCGCGGCAACTGAAGCTTTCTTT. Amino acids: CASRGSAATEAFF.

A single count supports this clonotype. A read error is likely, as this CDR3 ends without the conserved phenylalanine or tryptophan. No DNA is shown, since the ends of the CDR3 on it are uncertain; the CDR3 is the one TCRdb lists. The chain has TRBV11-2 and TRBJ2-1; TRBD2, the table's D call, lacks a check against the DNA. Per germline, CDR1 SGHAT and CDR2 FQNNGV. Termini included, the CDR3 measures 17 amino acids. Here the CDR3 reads CASSLGPSGRGYNEQLL.

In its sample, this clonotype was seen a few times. CDR3 bases: TGTGCCAGCAGTTTGGGTGTCCGGGAACAGCCCCAGCATTTT. Residues: CASSLGVREQPQHF. J is TRBJ1-5 and V is TRBV12-3 or TRBV12-4, with D unresolved. The CDR3 has 14 amino acids. Trimming pared 3 bases from V and 7 bases from J, leaving 13 bases between.

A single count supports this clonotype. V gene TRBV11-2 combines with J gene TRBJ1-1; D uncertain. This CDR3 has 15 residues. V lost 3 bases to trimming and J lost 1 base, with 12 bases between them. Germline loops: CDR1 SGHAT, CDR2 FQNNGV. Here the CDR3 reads CASSFWAEKNTEAFF. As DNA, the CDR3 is TGTGCCAGCAGCTTTTGGGCTGAAAAGAACACTGAAGCTTTCTTT.

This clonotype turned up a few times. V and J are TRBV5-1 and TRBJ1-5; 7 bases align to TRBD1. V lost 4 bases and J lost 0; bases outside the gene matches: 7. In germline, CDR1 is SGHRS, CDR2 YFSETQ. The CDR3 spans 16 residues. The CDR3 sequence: CASSDGTAPSNQPQHF. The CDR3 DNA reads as TGCGCCAGCAGCGACGGGACAGCCCCTAGCAATCAGCCCCAGCATTTT.

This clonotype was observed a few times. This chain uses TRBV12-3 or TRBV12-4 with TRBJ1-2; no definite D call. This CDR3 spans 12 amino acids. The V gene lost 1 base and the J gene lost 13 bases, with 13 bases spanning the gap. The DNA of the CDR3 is TGTGCCAGCAGTTTAGAGAGGGCGATGAGCACCTTC. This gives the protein CASSLERAMSTF.

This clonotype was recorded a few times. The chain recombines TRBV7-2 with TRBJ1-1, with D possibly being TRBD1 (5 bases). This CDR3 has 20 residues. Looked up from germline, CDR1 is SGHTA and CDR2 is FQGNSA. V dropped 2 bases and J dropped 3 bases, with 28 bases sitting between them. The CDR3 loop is CASSLSGALAGQIVYTEAFF. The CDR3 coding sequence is TGTGCCAGCAGCTTATCTGGCGCGTTGGCAGGGCAAATAGTATACACTGAAGCTTTCTTT.

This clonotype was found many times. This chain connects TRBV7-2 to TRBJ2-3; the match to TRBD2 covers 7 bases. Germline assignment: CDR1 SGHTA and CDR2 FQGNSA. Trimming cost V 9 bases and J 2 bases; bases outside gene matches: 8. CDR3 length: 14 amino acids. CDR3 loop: CARRASGSTDTQYF. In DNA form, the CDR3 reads TGTGCCAGGCGGGCTAGCGGCTCCACAGATACGCAGTATTTT.

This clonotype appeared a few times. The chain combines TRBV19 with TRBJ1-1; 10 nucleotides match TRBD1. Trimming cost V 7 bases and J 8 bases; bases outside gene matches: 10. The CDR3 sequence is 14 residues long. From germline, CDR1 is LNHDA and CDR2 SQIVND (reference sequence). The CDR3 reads CASTARTGGVEAFF. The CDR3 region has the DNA TGTGCCAGTACGGCCAGGACAGGGGGTGTCGAAGCTTTCTTT.

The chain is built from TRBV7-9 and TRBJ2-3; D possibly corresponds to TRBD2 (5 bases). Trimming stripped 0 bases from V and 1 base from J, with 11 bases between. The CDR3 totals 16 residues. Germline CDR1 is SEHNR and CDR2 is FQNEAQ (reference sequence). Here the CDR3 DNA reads TGTGCCAGCAGCTTAGCGACCCGGCGGGGCACAGATACGCAGTATTTT. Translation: CASSLATRRGTDTQYF.

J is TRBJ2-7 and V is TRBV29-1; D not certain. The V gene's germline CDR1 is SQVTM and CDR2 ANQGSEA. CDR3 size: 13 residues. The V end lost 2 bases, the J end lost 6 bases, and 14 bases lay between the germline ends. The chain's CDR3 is CSVELGLVSEQYF. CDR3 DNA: TGCAGCGTTGAATTGGGATTAGTCAGCGAGCAGTACTTC.

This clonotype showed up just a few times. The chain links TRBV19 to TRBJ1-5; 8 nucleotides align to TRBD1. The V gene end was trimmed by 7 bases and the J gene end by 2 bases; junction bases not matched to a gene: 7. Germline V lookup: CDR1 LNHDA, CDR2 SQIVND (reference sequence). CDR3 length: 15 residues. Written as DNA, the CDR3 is TGTGCCAGTACTCCCGGACAGGGCGGCAATCAGCCCCAGCATTTT. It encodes CASTPGQGGNQPQHF. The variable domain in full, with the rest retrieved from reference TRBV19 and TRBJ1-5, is DGGITQSPKYLFRKEGQNVTLSCEQNLNHDAMYWYRQDPGQGLRLIYYSQIVNDFQKGDIAEGYSVSREKKESFPLTVTSAQKNPTAFYLCASTPGQGGNQPQHFGDGTRLSIL.

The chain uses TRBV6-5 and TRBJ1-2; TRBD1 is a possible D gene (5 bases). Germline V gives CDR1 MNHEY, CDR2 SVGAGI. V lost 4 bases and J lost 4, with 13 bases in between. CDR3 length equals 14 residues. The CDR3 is CASSSQDPLYGYTF. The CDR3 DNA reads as TGTGCCAGCAGTTCACAGGACCCCCTCTATGGCTACACCTTC.

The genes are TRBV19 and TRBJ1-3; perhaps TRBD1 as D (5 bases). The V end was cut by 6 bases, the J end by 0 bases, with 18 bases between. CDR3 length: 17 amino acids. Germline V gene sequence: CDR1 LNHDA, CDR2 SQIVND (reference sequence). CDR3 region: CASRGRATRSSGNTIYF. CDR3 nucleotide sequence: TGTGCCAGTAGGGGACGGGCAACCCGGAGCTCTGGAAACACCATATATTTT.

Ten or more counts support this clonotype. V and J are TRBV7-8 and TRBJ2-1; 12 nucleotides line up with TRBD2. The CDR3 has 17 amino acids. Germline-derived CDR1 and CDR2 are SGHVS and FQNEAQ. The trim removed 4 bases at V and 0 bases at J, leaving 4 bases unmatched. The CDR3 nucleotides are TGTGCCAGCAGCTACGGACTAGCGGGGAGCTCCTACAATGAGCAGTTCTTC. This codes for CASSYGLAGSSYNEQFF.

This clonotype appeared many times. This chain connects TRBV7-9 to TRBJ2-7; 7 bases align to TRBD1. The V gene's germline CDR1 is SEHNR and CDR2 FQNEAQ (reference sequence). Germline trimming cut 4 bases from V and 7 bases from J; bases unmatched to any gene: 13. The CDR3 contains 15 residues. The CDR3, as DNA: TGTGCCAGCAGCTCCGGCTACAGGGGTCTGAGGGAGCAGTACTTC. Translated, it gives CASSSGYRGLREQYF.